This record covers a single TCR beta chain. These data belong to a study of blood T cell repertoires in COVID-19. About the study: Whether acute or convalescent, the COVID-19 samples came from the United States, Italy and Spain. Sample material is recorded as cDNA or gDNA derived from T cells, B-cell-depleted T cells, or PBMCs.

The CDR3 extends over 15 amino acids. Germline assignment: CDR1 SGHNT and CDR2 YYREEE (reference sequence). Trimming removed 3 bases from V and 2 bases from J; junction bases left unmatched: 2. Per the original data handling: Scientists estimated how many nucleated cells there were by amplifying reference gene primers. TCRdb's table, derived via immunoSEQ multiplex PCR, lists solely in-frame clones and lacks some. For V, J and clone size, that table is used; D and trimming come from the DNA. Here the sample spans roughly 250,000 clones, approximately 83% being singletons. Material: peripheral blood. The rearrangement joins TRBV5-4 to TRBJ2-5, with 12 bases that match TRBD2. This clonotype was sampled from a woman older than 75 with acute or convalescent COVID-19. The CDR3: CASSSTSGRQETQYF. The CDR3 coding sequence is TGTGCCAGCAGCTCGACTAGCGGGAGACAAGAGACCCAGTACTTC. The entire variable domain, with the rest obtained from reference TRBV5-4 and TRBJ2-5, is as follows: ETGVTQSPTHLIKTRGQQVTLRCSSQSGHNTVSWYQQALGQGPQFIFQYYREEENGRGNFPPRFSGLQFPNYSSELNVNALELDDSALYLCASSSTSGRQETQYFGPGTRLLVL.